This T cell receptor (beta chain) was sequenced for a study of blood T cell repertoires in COVID-19. About the study: The origin of the acute and convalescent COVID-19 samples was the United States, Italy and Spain.

This CDR3 region has 15 residues. In germline, CDR1 is SGDLS, CDR2 YYNGEE. V lost 4 bases and J lost 7; bases outside the gene matches: 7. TCRdb keeps only in-frame clones here, not all; method: immunoSEQ multiplex PCR. Of some 250,000 clones in the sample, approximately 84% were seen once. The sample consisted of PBMCs or T cells enriched from blood (not recorded which). V and J are TRBV9 and TRBJ2-1, with TRBD2 matching over 11 bases. This sequence was found in a woman aged 40 to 50 with acute COVID-19. The CDR3 DNA reads TGTGCCAGCAGCCAAACTAGCGGGAGTTGGAATGAGCAGTTCTTC. This codes for CASSQTSGSWNEQFF.